One T cell receptor beta chain is described in this entry. These data are taken from a study of cytomegalovirus exposure and HLA in healthy donors. The assay was immunoSEQ multiplex PCR, and TCRdb's table has in-frame clones only and misses some. The table has roughly 130,000 clones, about 88% seen once; the top ten hold roughly 1.4%. Among the approximately 130 subjects of the validation cohort, separate from the roughly 600-subject first cohort, were the donors. The ends lost 1 base at V and 4 bases at J; junction bases unmatched: 9. Germline CDR1 reads LNHDA; CDR2 reads SQIVND (reference sequence). The CDR3 has 16 amino acids.

This clonotype was sampled from a man in his thirties or forties in good health and CMV-seronegative. The chain couples TRBV19 to TRBJ2-7; TRBD2 matches 8 bases. The sample was PBMCs. The CDR3 DNA follows: TGTGCCAGTAGTATAGCGCGAGGAGCGGGAGTGTACGAGCAGTACTTC. It codes for CASSIARGAGVYEQYF.